The 9 T cell receptor beta chains below come from one sample, sequenced in a study of Ad26.COV2.S vaccination and SARS-CoV-2 variants. Profiling relied on immunoSEQ multiplex PCR, and the TCRdb table lists in-frame clones only, not all of them. This sample has some 350,000 clones, with roughly nine tenths found just once. Treatment of the sample: over 15 received Ad26.COV2.S at low or high dose, single or two shots; about 5 received placebo; per-sample allocation not given. Sampling occurred on day 63 after the first vaccine or placebo injection. This material consisted of peripheral blood, taken in a trial of Ad26.COV2.S vaccine versus placebo. Receptors were obtained from a person between 18 and 65 years old who received the Ad26.COV2.S COVID-19 vaccine or a placebo.

V gene TRBV2 combines with J gene TRBJ2-1; 11 bases are a match to TRBD2. Germline V gene sequence: CDR1 SNHLY, CDR2 FYNNEI. The CDR3 is made up of 16 amino acids. V shed 6 bases, J shed 3 bases, and the junction held 7 bases outside the gene matches. The CDR3 reads CASRGGLAENYNEQFF. For the CDR3, the DNA is TGTGCCAGCAGGGGGGGACTAGCGGAAAACTACAATGAGCAGTTCTTC.

J is TRBJ1-1 and V is TRBV20-1, with D perhaps TRBD1 (5 bases). Germline V gives CDR1 DFQATT, CDR2 SNEGSKA (reference sequence). The CDR3 sequence is 13 residues long. Between the trimmed V and J ends, which lost 3 bases and 4 bases, there was a span of 12 bases. Here the CDR3 DNA reads TGCAGTGCTAGTCGGCAGGGAGTCACTGAAGCTTTCTTT. This gives the protein CSASRQGVTEAFF.

The chain employs TRBV24-1 and TRBJ2-7, with 8 bases aligning to TRBD1. Trimming at V came to 4 bases and at J to 1 base, leaving 8 bases not matched to a gene. This CDR3 has 16 amino acids. The germline gives CDR1 KGHDR, CDR2 SFDVKD. CDR3 coding DNA: TGTGCCACCAGTGACCCACTACGGACAGGGTCCTACGAGCAGTACTTC. Translating gives CATSDPLRTGSYEQYF.

The genes are TRBV6-4 and TRBJ1-2; maybe TRBD1 (5 bases). Trimming cost V 7 bases and J 8 bases, with 17 bases left between them. Germline values: CDR1 MRHNA, CDR2 SNTAGT. CDR3 length: 13 residues. The CDR3: CASTFPGPGGYTF. The DNA of the CDR3 is TGTGCCAGCACTTTTCCCGGGCCAGGGGGCTACACCTTC.

J is TRBJ1-1 and V is TRBV5-1; a weak D match, TRBD1 (5 bases). The CDR3 is made up of 13 amino acids. V was clipped by 3 bases and J by 4 bases, with 10 bases between them. CDR1 and CDR2 from the germline V gene are SGHRS and YFSETQ. The CDR3 nucleotides are TGCGCCAGCAGCTCCGGACAAGCCACTGAAGCTTTCTTT. This encodes CASSSGQATEAFF. Supplemented by reference TRBV5-1 and TRBJ1-1, the full variable domain reads KAGVTQTPRYLIKTRGQQVTLSCSPISGHRSVSWYQQTPGQGLQFLFEYFSETQRNKGNFPGRFSGRQFSNSRSEMNVSTLELGDSALYLCASSSGQATEAFFGQGTRLTVV.

V is TRBV5-6 and J is TRBJ1-2, with 7 bases lining up with TRBD1. In germline, CDR1 is SGHDT, CDR2 YYEEEE. J lost 2 bases, V lost 6 bases, and 19 bases had no gene match. The CDR3 sequence is 18 residues long. The CDR3 nucleotides read TGTGCCAGCACCCTTCAACGGAGAAGGACAGGAGAGAACTATGGCTACACCTTC. This gives the protein CASTLQRRRTGENYGYTF.

The chain has TRBV6-2 or TRBV6-3 and TRBJ2-4; D remains unclear. This CDR3 is built from 13 residues. V was cut by 0 bases and J by 4 bases, with 4 bases left in between. The germline CDR1 and CDR2 sequences are MNHEY and SVGEGT. CDR3 sequence (DNA): TGTGCCAGCAGTTACTCGCCTAAAAACATTCAGTACTTC. This gives the protein CASSYSPKNIQYF.

The chain links TRBV11-2 to TRBJ1-5; 8 bases are shared with TRBD1. The V segment lost 5 bases and the J segment 3 bases; nucleotides outside the gene matches: 9. CDR3 length: 16 residues. Per the germline V gene, CDR1 is SGHAT and CDR2 is FQNNGV. The CDR3 DNA sequence: TGTGCCAGCAGCAGCGGACAGGGTGGTTCCAATCAGCCCCAGCATTTT. This sequence encodes CASSSGQGGSNQPQHF.

The chain has TRBV25-1 and TRBJ2-3; D gene uncertain. The CDR3 extends over 16 amino acids. Germline assignment: CDR1 MGHDK and CDR2 SYGVNS. The germline V and J ends were trimmed by 5 bases and 4 bases, with 19 bases remaining between them. The CDR3 coding sequence is TGTGCCAGCAGTTTCGGATTTATTAAGATTCCAGATACGCAGTATTTT. Its protein product is CASSFGFIKIPDTQYF.